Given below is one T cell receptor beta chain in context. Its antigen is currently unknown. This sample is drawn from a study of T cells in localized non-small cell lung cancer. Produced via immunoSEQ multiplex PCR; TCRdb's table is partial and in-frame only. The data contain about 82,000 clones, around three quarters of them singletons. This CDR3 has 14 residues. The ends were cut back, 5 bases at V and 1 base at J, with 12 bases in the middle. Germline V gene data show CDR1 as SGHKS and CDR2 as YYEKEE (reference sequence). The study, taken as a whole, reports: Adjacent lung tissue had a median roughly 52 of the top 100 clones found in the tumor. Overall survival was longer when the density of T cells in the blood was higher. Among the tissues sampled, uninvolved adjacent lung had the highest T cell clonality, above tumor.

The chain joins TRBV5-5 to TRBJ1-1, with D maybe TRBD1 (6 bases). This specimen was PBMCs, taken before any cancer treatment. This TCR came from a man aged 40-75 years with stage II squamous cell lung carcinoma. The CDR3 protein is CASRQTGQNTEAFF. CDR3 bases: TGTGCCAGCAGACAGACGGGACAGAACACTGAAGCTTTCTTT.